These 32 T cell receptor beta chains share one sample of origin, sequenced in a study of shared clonotypes between healthy human individuals. CD45RO-negative CD8 cells positively selected for CCR7 made up the naive population, which excluded terminally differentiated effector memory CD45RA+ cells. The repertoire was sequenced with immunoSEQ multiplex PCR; TCRdb's copy has only in-frame clones and lacks some. The sample carries some 2 million clones, about 95% recorded once. The sequencing input was naive CD8+ T cells sorted from blood. The source of these receptors is a man between 18 and 29 years old in good health.

This clone occurred once. The rearrangement links TRBV2 to TRBJ2-5; D not resolved. Germline-derived CDR1 and CDR2 are SNHLY and FYNNEI. This CDR3 contains 15 residues. V was pared by 1 base and J by 1 base, with 10 bases between. CDR3 coding DNA: TGTGCCAGCAGTGAAGGGGCAGGAAGCCAAGAGACCCAGTACTTC. It specifies CASSEGAGSQETQYF.

CDR3: CSVVDGEMGNEQFF. The CDR3 coding sequence is TGCAGCGTCGTGGACGGGGAAATGGGCAATGAGCAGTTCTTC. The chain has TRBV29-1 and TRBJ2-1, with D maybe TRBD2 (5 bases). The CDR3 has 14 residues. The germline CDR1 and CDR2 sequences are SQVTM and ANQGSEA. Trimming pared 6 bases from V and 6 bases from J, leaving 18 bases between.

This clone was detected only once. The chain recombines TRBV27 with TRBJ2-1; maybe TRBD2 (5 bases). The CDR3 is 13 residues long. CDR1 is MNHEY, CDR2 SMNVEV, per germline (reference sequence). V was cut by 2 bases and J by 9 bases, with 11 bases left in between. CDR3 DNA: TGTGCCAGCAGTTTAGCTAGCAACGGTGAGCAGTTCTTC. Its protein is CASSLASNGEQFF.

This chain links TRBV6-6 with TRBJ2-7; 8 nucleotides match TRBD1. The ends lost 5 bases at V and 3 bases at J; junction bases unmatched: 3. The germline V gene encodes CDR1 MNHNY and CDR2 SVGAGI (reference sequence). This CDR3 contains 13 residues. The DNA for the CDR3 is TGTGCCAGCAGTCTCGACAGGGGCTACGAGCAGTACTTC. Protein sequence: CASSLDRGYEQYF.

The rearrangement joins TRBV7-6 to TRBJ1-1; D unresolved. The ends were cut back, 4 bases at V and 1 base at J, with 10 bases in the middle. Germline V gives CDR1 SGHVS, CDR2 FNYEAQ. This CDR3 spans 14 amino acids. The CDR3 DNA sequence: TGTGCCAGCAGCTCCAGTTGGGGGAACACTGAAGCTTTCTTT. Its translation is CASSSSWGNTEAFF.

This clone turned up a few times. Other DNA sequences from this sample encode an identical CDR3 as well. The chain has TRBV5-1 and TRBJ2-7; 8 bases are shared with TRBD1. The CDR3 covers 14 residues. The ends lost 2 bases at V and 3 bases at J; junction bases unmatched: 4. Germline CDR1 and CDR2: SGHRS and YFSETQ. The chain's CDR3 is CASSFKQGDYEQYF. The CDR3, as DNA: TGCGCCAGCAGCTTTAAACAGGGGGACTACGAGCAGTACTTC.

The chain recombines TRBV28 with TRBJ2-4; a possible D gene is TRBD1 (5 bases). The V gene lost 6 bases and the J gene lost 2 bases, with 17 bases spanning the gap. CDR3 length equals 16 residues. Per the germline V gene, CDR1 is MDHEN and CDR2 is SYDVKM. CDR3 coding DNA: TGTGCCAGCAGCGATGACAGAAGTGTGACCAAAAACATTCAGTACTTC. As protein: CASSDDRSVTKNIQYF.

The rearrangement links TRBV7-9 to TRBJ2-1, with no clear D. Trimming pared 5 bases from V and 1 base from J, leaving 12 bases between. The CDR3 runs 15 residues. Germline V gives CDR1 SEHNR, CDR2 FQNEAQ (reference sequence). Here the CDR3 DNA reads TGTGCCAGCAGCCCCCAAATCCCTTCCTACAATGAGCAGTTCTTC. Translating it yields CASSPQIPSYNEQFF.

Of note for this clone: The sample carries other DNA sequences with the same CDR3. This chain links TRBV5-1 with TRBJ1-1; TRBD1 aligns across 11 bases. The CDR3 contains 15 residues. The V and J ends lost 2 bases and 2 bases, in that order; junction bases with no gene match: 2. Germline V gene sequence: CDR1 SGHRS, CDR2 YFSETQ. DNA for the CDR3: TGCGCCAGCAGCTTTGGACAGGGGGCTAACACTGAAGCTTTCTTT. Translating gives CASSFGQGANTEAFF.

In this sample, this clone turned up once. The rearrangement joins TRBV6-5 to TRBJ1-5; D remains ambiguous. Germline V lookup: CDR1 MNHEY, CDR2 SVGAGI. The length of the CDR3 is 13 residues. Trimming removed 6 bases from V and 6 bases from J, with 12 bases in between. DNA of the CDR3: TGTGCCAGCAGCCAAAGTCTACTTCAGCCCCAGCATTTT. This translates into CASSQSLLQPQHF.

The chain carries TRBV15 and TRBJ1-5; D may be TRBD1 (5 bases). The V end lost 4 bases, the J end lost 7 bases, and 17 bases lay between the germline ends. There are 15 residues in the CDR3. Germline V CDR1 and CDR2: LNHNV, YYDKDF (reference sequence). CDR3 loop: CATSKESIGEQPQHF. CDR3 nucleotides: TGTGCCACCAGCAAAGAGAGTATAGGGGAACAGCCCCAGCATTTT.

As concerns this clone: Other DNA sequences of this sample code for an identical CDR3. The chain combines TRBV20-1 with TRBJ2-7; possible D gene TRBD1, 5 bases. The CDR3 runs 11 residues. The germline V and J ends were trimmed by 2 bases and 4 bases, with 6 bases remaining between them. Looked up from germline, CDR1 is DFQATT and CDR2 is SNEGSKA (reference sequence). CDR3 region: CSARQGYEQYF. The CDR3 DNA reads as TGCAGTGCTAGACAGGGTTACGAGCAGTACTTC.

The chain couples TRBV5-6 to TRBJ2-3; D possibly corresponds to TRBD2 (6 bases). The V gene lost 4 bases and the J gene lost 13 bases, with 19 bases spanning the gap. Germline CDR1 is SGHDT and CDR2 is YYEEEE. CDR3 length: 13 residues. In nucleotides, the CDR3 is TGTGCCAGCAGCGCTGGGGGAGGATATCAAGAGTATTTT. Translated, it gives CASSAGGGYQEYF.

In its sample, this clone was seen once. V usage is TRBV4-1 and J usage is TRBJ1-2, with TRBD1 matching over 9 bases. The CDR3 is made up of 14 amino acids. Trimming removed 0 bases from V and 6 bases from J; junction bases left unmatched: 2. CDR1 and CDR2 from the germline V gene are MGHRA and YSYEKL. The CDR3 sequence: CASSQERDRDGYTF. The CDR3, as DNA: TGCGCCAGCAGCCAAGAGAGGGACAGGGATGGCTACACCTTC.

The chain couples TRBV28 to TRBJ2-1; D may be TRBD1 (5 bases). Germline CDR1 MDHEN, CDR2 SYDVKM. V lost 0 bases and J 7 bases, leaving 10 bases between the germline ends. This CDR3 comprises 14 residues. The CDR3 here is CASSLWGQGNEQFF. The CDR3 DNA is TGTGCCAGCAGTTTATGGGGCCAGGGAAATGAGCAGTTCTTC.

The sample holds a few counts of this clone. CDR3 nucleotides: TGTGCCAGCAGTGAAGCTTCGGGACACTACTATGGCTACACCTTC. It specifies CASSEASGHYYGYTF. V usage is TRBV6-1 and J usage is TRBJ1-2; TRBD1 might be the D (6 bases). This CDR3 region has 15 residues. V was clipped by 0 bases and J by 3 bases, with 11 bases between them. Germline loops: CDR1 MNHNS, CDR2 SASEGT.

This chain connects TRBV5-6 to TRBJ2-7, with D possibly matching TRBD1 (6 bases). V was cut by 5 bases and J by 1 base, with 13 bases left in between. Germline values: CDR1 SGHDT, CDR2 YYEEEE. CDR3 length: 14 amino acids. DNA for the CDR3: TGTGCCAGCAGTTTTGGGACATTTTCCTACGAGCAGTACTTC. It specifies CASSFGTFSYEQYF.

This clone is a singleton in its sample. The V gene is TRBV28, the J gene TRBJ2-7; possible D gene TRBD1, 6 bases. Germline V gene lookup returns CDR1 MDHEN and CDR2 SYDVKM. The CDR3 contains 13 residues. Trimming removed 4 bases at V and 2 bases at J, with 9 bases between. CDR3 amino acids: CASSSQGPYEQYF. CDR3 DNA sequence: TGTGCCAGCAGTTCCCAGGGGCCCTACGAGCAGTACTTC.

This clone was recorded once. The V and J genes are TRBV9 and TRBJ2-7; tentative D call: TRBD2 (6 bases). Trimming stripped 0 bases from V and 4 bases from J, with 14 bases between. The CDR3 has 15 residues. The germline V gene has CDR1 SGDLS and CDR2 YYNGEE. CDR3 nucleotides: TGTGCCAGCAGCGTAGACTTCGGGGGTAGGTACGAGCAGTACTTC. As protein: CASSVDFGGRYEQYF.

This sequence joins TRBV5-5 and TRBJ2-7, with 12 bases matching TRBD1. The length of the CDR3 is 16 residues. The germline V gene encodes CDR1 SGHKS and CDR2 YYEKEE (reference sequence). Trimming at V came to 3 bases and at J to 0 bases, leaving 4 bases not matched to a gene. CDR3 in DNA: TGTGCCAGCAGCTACGGGACAGGGGGCAGCTCCTACGAGCAGTACTTC. As protein: CASSYGTGGSSYEQYF.

The CDR3 reads CASRLGQGAPEQYF. The CDR3 region has the DNA TGTGCCAGCAGGCTTGGACAGGGGGCTCCCGAGCAGTACTTC. This rearrangement joins TRBV6-5 to TRBJ2-7; TRBD1 aligns across 11 bases. CDR3 size: 14 residues. Losses at the gene ends were 6 bases for V and 6 bases for J; bases not matched to a gene: 7. Germline CDR1 reads MNHEY; CDR2 reads SVGAGI.

CDR3 protein: CASSWGDHNEQFF. The CDR3 DNA reads as TGTGCCAGCAGCTGGGGCGACCATAATGAGCAGTTCTTC. V and J are TRBV5-4 and TRBJ2-1, with a tentative D call TRBD1 (5 bases). V lost 3 bases, J lost 7 bases, and 11 bases lay in between. Germline V CDR1 and CDR2: SGHNT, YYREEE (reference sequence). CDR3 size: 13 residues.

This chain connects TRBV28 to TRBJ2-3; 14 bases map to TRBD2. The CDR3 consists of 18 residues. The V segment lost 2 bases and the J segment 5 bases; nucleotides outside the gene matches: 9. CDR1 and CDR2 (germline): MDHEN, SYDVKM. CDR3 sequence reads: CASSLPGTSGGEGDTQYF. The CDR3 DNA sequence: TGTGCCAGCAGTTTACCCGGGACTAGCGGGGGCGAGGGAGATACGCAGTATTTT.

J is TRBJ1-5 and V is TRBV18, with 7 positions matching TRBD1. The CDR3 extends over 19 amino acids. Germline values: CDR1 KGHSH, CDR2 LQKENI. With 4 bases clipped from V and 0 bases from J, the junction kept 15 bases outside the gene matches. CDR3 nucleotide sequence: TGTGCCAGCTCACGGGATACAGGGGTGAGGCCTTATAGCAATCAGCCCCAGCATTTT. Protein: CASSRDTGVRPYSNQPQHF.

The chain combines TRBV11-2 with TRBJ1-2; D is perhaps TRBD1 (6 bases). V dropped 7 bases and J dropped 5 bases, with 20 bases sitting between them. CDR3 length: 15 residues. Germline V CDR1 and CDR2: SGHAT, FQNNGV. CDR3 coding DNA: TGTGCCAGCACCGTTTTGGTGAGGACAGATTATGGCTACACCTTC. It codes for CASTVLVRTDYGYTF.

This clone was recorded only once. The CDR3 protein is CASSLGLGGASYEQYF. The CDR3 DNA sequence: TGTGCCAGCAGCTTGGGACTCGGGGGGGCCTCCTACGAGCAGTACTTC. The chain employs TRBV5-4 and TRBJ2-7; 8 bases match TRBD2. CDR1 and CDR2 (germline): SGHNT, YYREEE (reference sequence). The CDR3 sequence is 16 residues long. V dropped 0 bases and J dropped 0; count of bases not matched to a gene: 5.

The J gene is TRBJ2-1, the V gene TRBV13; 7 nucleotides align to TRBD2. Germline values: CDR1 PRHDT, CDR2 FYEKMQ (reference sequence). V dropped 5 bases and J dropped 1; count of bases not matched to a gene: 11. The CDR3 loop spans 17 amino acids. CDR3 nucleotide sequence: TGTGCCAGCAGCCCCTGGGGGGGAGGCGAGTCCTACAATGAGCAGTTCTTC. Translated, it gives CASSPWGGGESYNEQFF.

A word on this clone: Other DNA variants within this sample encode the same CDR3. This chain links TRBV5-4 with TRBJ1-2; TRBD1 might be the D (6 bases). This CDR3 comprises 14 residues. From germline, CDR1 is SGHNT and CDR2 YYREEE (reference sequence). V lost 3 bases and J lost 0, with 9 bases in between. This chain's CDR3 is CASSSQGANYGYTF. The DNA of the CDR3 is TGTGCCAGCAGCTCACAGGGAGCTAACTATGGCTACACCTTC.

This clone was recorded once. Other nucleotide sequences from this sample produce the same CDR3. The V gene is TRBV13, the J gene TRBJ1-3, with D tentatively TRBD1 (5 bases). Germline CDR1 PRHDT, CDR2 FYEKMQ (reference sequence). Trimming cost V 1 base and J 4 bases, with 11 bases left between them. CDR3 size: 15 residues. CDR3 sequence reads: CASSLEAGSGNTIYF. CDR3 sequence (DNA): TGTGCCAGCAGCTTAGAAGCAGGGTCGGGAAACACCATATATTTT.

The rearrangement links TRBV5-6 to TRBJ2-3; 14 bases line up with TRBD2. The CDR3 consists of 18 residues. V lost 1 base, J lost 6 bases, and 10 bases stayed unmatched. Per the germline V gene, CDR1 is SGHDT and CDR2 is YYEEEE. Written as DNA, the CDR3 is TGTGCCAGCAGCTTGCCGGGACTAGCGGGAGCCAACCGGGATACGCAGTATTTT. The encoded protein is CASSLPGLAGANRDTQYF.

This rearrangement joins TRBV30 to TRBJ2-7, with 10 nucleotides matching TRBD1. Germline CDR1 reads GTSNPN; CDR2 reads SVGIG (reference sequence). The CDR3 extends over 14 amino acids. J was trimmed by 4 bases and V by 4 bases; bases with no gene match: 7. CDR3 in amino acids: CAWMSGTGDYEQYF. The DNA for the CDR3 is TGTGCCTGGATGTCCGGGACAGGGGATTACGAGCAGTACTTC. The full variable domain, rest sourced from reference TRBV30 and TRBJ2-7, is SQTIHQWPATLVQPVGSPLSLECTVEGTSNPNLYWYRQAAGRGLQLLFYSVGIGQISSEVPQNLSASRPQDRQFILSSKKLLLSDSGFYLCAWMSGTGDYEQYFGPGTRLTVT.

The V call is TRBV6-5, the J call TRBJ1-2, with D unresolved. V gave up 2 bases and J gave up 8 bases, with 12 bases separating them. Germline loops: CDR1 MNHEY, CDR2 SVGAGI. This CDR3 has 13 amino acids. In nucleotides, the CDR3 is TGTGCCAGCAGTTACACCCGGGCCGAGGGCTACACCTTC. Amino acids: CASSYTRAEGYTF.